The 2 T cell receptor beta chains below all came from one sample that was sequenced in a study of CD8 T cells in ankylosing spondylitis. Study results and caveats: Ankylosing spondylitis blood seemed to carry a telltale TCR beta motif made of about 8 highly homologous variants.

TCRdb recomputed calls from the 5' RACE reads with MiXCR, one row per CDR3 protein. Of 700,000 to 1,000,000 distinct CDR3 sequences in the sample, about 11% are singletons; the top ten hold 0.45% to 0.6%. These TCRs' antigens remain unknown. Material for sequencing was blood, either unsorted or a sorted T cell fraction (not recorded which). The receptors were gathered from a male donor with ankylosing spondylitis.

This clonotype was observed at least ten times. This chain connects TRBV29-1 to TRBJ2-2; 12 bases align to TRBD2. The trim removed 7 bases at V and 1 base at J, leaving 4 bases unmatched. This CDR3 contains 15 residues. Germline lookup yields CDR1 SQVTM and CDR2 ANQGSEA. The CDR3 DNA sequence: TGCAGCGCCTCGACTAGCGGGGGGAACACCGGGGAGCTGTTTTTT. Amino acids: CSASTSGGNTGELFF.

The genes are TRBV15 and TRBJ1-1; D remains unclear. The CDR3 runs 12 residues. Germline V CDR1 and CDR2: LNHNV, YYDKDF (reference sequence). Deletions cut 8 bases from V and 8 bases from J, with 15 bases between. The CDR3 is CATGRRRGEAFF. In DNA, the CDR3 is TGTGCCACCGGGAGAAGGCGGGGAGAAGCTTTCTTT.